The 2 T cell receptor beta chains presented below share a single source sample, sequenced in a study of blood T cells in healthy people across ages. Through a sample-barcoded 5' primer and a J-beta primer mix, a second PCR was run for roughly 7 to 11 cycles. TCRdb called the 5' RACE reads again in MiXCR, with one record for every CDR3 protein. The sample lists about 1.1 million distinct CDR3 sequences, approximately 38% occurring once. Sequences were obtained from blood. All receptors come from a man between 18 and 35 years old in good health.

This clonotype was seen only a few times. This rearrangement joins TRBV20-1 to TRBJ1-4; no firm D call. The CDR3 is 14 residues long. V lost 0 bases and J lost 4, with 9 bases in between. The germline CDR1 and CDR2 sequences are DFQATT and SNEGSKA (reference sequence). CDR3 amino acids: CSAREGEVNEKLFF. In DNA, the CDR3 is TGCAGTGCTAGAGAAGGAGAGGTTAATGAAAAACTGTTTTTT.

This clonotype was found many times. The CDR3 DNA reads TGCAGTGCTAGAGATTCAGGGGGCTCTGGCACAGATACGCAGTATTTT. The encoded protein is CSARDSGGSGTDTQYF. The V call is TRBV20-1, the J call TRBJ2-3; 8 bases fit TRBD1. CDR1 DFQATT and CDR2 SNEGSKA come from the germline V gene (reference sequence). The CDR3 loop spans 16 amino acids. Germline trimming cut 0 bases from V and 1 base from J; bases unmatched to any gene: 6.